The rows below give T cell receptor beta chains drawn from one sample of a study of T cell responses to AZD1222 COVID-19 vaccine. Sequencing was performed with immunoSEQ multiplex PCR; in TCRdb, only in-frame clones are kept and a portion is missing. This table holds 130,000 or so clones, approximately 95% found once. The sequencing used peripheral blood, collected on day 0 of MenACWY control vaccination. These receptors were taken from an adult in good health. The CDR3 runs from the conserved cysteine through the conserved F or W. D genes are given only for firm matches. Size values are once, few and many counts, or a class for expanded clones, and some rows have none.

>NA|TRBJ1-2|TRBV6-4|NA
CASRPGATNYGYTF
TGTGCCAGTCGCCCGGGGGCGACTAACTATGGCTACACCTTC
>NA|TRBJ1-3|TRBV5-1|NA
CASSSGGTGNTIYF
TGCGCCAGCAGCTCGGGAGGGACTGGAAACACCATATATTTT
>NA|TRBJ1-5|TRBV9|NA
CEGVGYRYGNQPQHF
TGTGAGGGAGTGGGGTACCGGTATGGCAATCAGCCCCAGCATTTT
>NA|TRBJ1-5|TRBV7-9|once
CASSPIDGIGNQPQHF
TGTGCCAGCAGCCCCATTGATGGGATCGGCAATCAGCCCCAGCATTTT
>TRBD1|TRBJ2-7|TRBV6-5|NA
CASRPGQFYEQYF
TGTGCCAGCAGGCCGGGACAGTTCTACGAGCAGTACTTC
>TRBD2|TRBJ2-7|TRBV6-4|NA
CARRAGAGEQYF
TGTGCCAGAAGAGCGGGAGCGGGCGAGCAGTACTTC
>NA|TRBJ1-4|TRBV3-1/TRBV3-2|NA
CASSLAREKLFF
TGTGCCAGCAGCCTTGCTCGGGAAAAACTGTTTTTT
>NA|TRBJ2-6|TRBV15|NA
CATSRAGANVLTF
TGTGCCACCAGCAGGGCTGGGGCCAACGTCCTGACTTTC
>TRBD1|TRBJ1-1|TRBV29-1|NA
CSVEVGQSEAFF
TGCAGCGTTGAAGTGGGACAGTCTGAAGCTTTCTTT
>NA|TRBJ1-2|TRBV6-5|NA
CASTRRGYGYTF
TGTGCCAGCACCCGGAGGGGCTATGGCTACACCTTC
>NA|TRBJ2-5|TRBV5-1|NA
CASSLAGTSQKTQYF
TGCGCCAGCAGCTTGGCAGGGACGAGCCAAAAGACCCAGTACTTC
>TRBD1|TRBJ1-1|TRBV7-9|NA
CASSLTGGTEAFF
TGTGCCAGCAGCCTAACAGGGGGCACTGAAGCTTTCTTT
>TRBD1|TRBJ1-1|TRBV19|NA
CASSIDRADTEAFF
TGTGCCAGTAGTATCGACAGGGCCGACACTGAAGCTTTCTTT
>NA|TRBJ1-1|TRBV11-2|NA
CASRRGADTEAFF
TGTGCCAGCAGAAGGGGGGCGGACACTGAAGCTTTCTTT
>NA|TRBJ1-5|TRBV12-3/TRBV12-4|NA
CASTLYSNQPQHF
TGTGCCAGCACCCTTTATAGCAATCAGCCCCAGCATTTT
>NA|TRBJ1-2|TRBV11-2|NA
CASSLRGNYGYTF
TGTGCCAGCAGCTTACGGGGTAACTATGGCTACACCTTC
>TRBD2|TRBJ2-1|TRBV9|NA
CASSVLAGKPEQFF
TGTGCCAGCAGCGTCCTAGCGGGAAAGCCTGAGCAGTTCTTC
>NA|TRBJ1-1|TRBV6-5|NA
CASRSDTQGGSAFF
TGTGCCAGCAGATCCGATACACAGGGTGGATCAGCTTTCTTT
>NA|TRBJ1-1|TRBV5-1|NA
CASSLAPPGRINTEAFF
TGCGCCAGCAGCTTGGCTCCCCCGGGACGGATTAACACTGAAGCTTTCTTT
>NA|TRBJ1-3|TRBV5-4|NA
CASSLTGGPENTIYF
TGTGCCAGCAGCTTAACTGGGGGCCCCGAGAACACCATATATTTT
>NA|TRBJ1-5|TRBV2|NA
CASSPDKGDQPQHF
TGTGCCAGCAGTCCGGACAAGGGGGATCAGCCCCAGCATTTT
>TRBD1|TRBJ2-5|TRBV6-1|NA
CASSEAAGTGRETQYF
TGTGCCAGCAGTGAAGCGGCAGGGACAGGCAGGGAGACCCAGTACTTC
>NA|TRBJ2-5|TRBV27|NA
CASSAPSATGRWETQYF
TGTGCCAGCAGTGCACCTTCGGCGACGGGACGATGGGAGACCCAGTACTTC
>TRBD1|TRBJ1-1|TRBV25-1|NA
CASSPLTGYTEAFF
TGTGCCAGCAGTCCCCTGACAGGGTACACTGAAGCTTTCTTT
>NA|TRBJ1-4|TRBV6-1|NA
CASSEMGGPSEKLFF
TGTGCCAGCAGTGAAATGGGGGGTCCAAGTGAAAAACTGTTTTTT
>NA|TRBJ1-1|TRBV12-3/TRBV12-4|NA
CASSPPGLGAFF
TGTGCCAGCAGCCCACCGGGGCTCGGAGCTTTCTTT
>NA|TRBJ1-2|TRBV3-1/TRBV3-2|NA
CASSQDLVSGSGYTF
TGTGCCAGCAGCCAAGATCTCGTATCGGGTTCCGGCTACACCTTC
>NA|TRBJ2-7|TRBV3-1/TRBV3-2|NA
CASSHGYEQYF
TGTGCCAGCAGCCATGGGTACGAGCAGTACTTC
>NA|TRBJ1-1|TRBV20-1|NA
CSASMGLNRAGAFF
TGCAGTGCTAGTATGGGCCTAAACCGGGCCGGAGCTTTCTTT
>NA|TRBJ1-1|TRBV19|NA
CASSIGGLSSEAFF
TGTGCCAGTAGTATCGGAGGGCTCAGCTCTGAAGCTTTCTTT
>TRBD2|TRBJ2-1|TRBV19|NA
CASSTGLARGNEQFF
TGTGCCAGTAGTACCGGACTAGCTCGGGGGAATGAGCAGTTCTTC
>TRBD1|TRBJ2-1|TRBV2|few
CAFGGTGYNEQFF
TGTGCCTTCGGAGGGACAGGGTACAATGAGCAGTTCTTC
>TRBD2|TRBJ2-2|TRBV9|NA
CASSRRLAGNTGELFF
TGTGCCAGCAGCCGAAGACTAGCGGGAAACACCGGGGAGCTGTTTTTT
>TRBD2|TRBJ2-1|TRBV2|once
CASGRLAGYNEQFF
TGTGCCAGCGGCCGGTTAGCGGGGTACAATGAGCAGTTCTTC
>TRBD1|TRBJ2-5|TRBV28|NA
CASSWTGQGMGETQYF
TGTGCCAGCAGTTGGACGGGACAGGGCATGGGAGAGACCCAGTACTTC
>NA|TRBJ1-6|TRBV7-2|NA
CASSPLLNSPLHF
TGTGCCAGCAGCCCCCTCTTAAATTCACCCCTCCACTTT
>TRBD1|TRBJ2-7|TRBV6-6|NA
CASSRSGTGGKHEQYF
TGTGCCAGCAGTCGATCCGGGACAGGGGGGAAGCACGAGCAGTACTTC
>TRBD1|TRBJ1-6|TRBV10-3|NA
CAIRPGQNSPLHF
TGTGCCATCAGGCCGGGACAGAATTCACCCCTCCACTTT
>NA|TRBJ1-1|TRBV19|NA
CASRRVGGEAFF
TGTGCCAGTAGGCGAGTAGGGGGTGAAGCTTTCTTT
>NA|TRBJ2-3|TRBV2|NA
CASSEWARDTQYF
TGTGCCAGCAGTGAATGGGCCCGGGATACGCAGTATTTT
>NA|TRBJ1-1|TRBV2|NA
CASTPRQPNTEAFF
TGTGCCAGCACTCCGCGACAACCGAACACTGAAGCTTTCTTT
>TRBD1|TRBJ1-6|TRBV7-9|NA
CASSLGGQGSSPLHF
TGTGCCAGCAGCTTAGGGGGACAGGGGAGTTCACCCCTCCACTTT
>TRBD2|TRBJ2-1|TRBV6-1|NA
CASSAPGGRQKVYNEQFF
TGTGCCAGCAGTGCCCCCGGGGGGAGGCAAAAGGTCTACAATGAGCAGTTCTTC
>TRBD2|TRBJ2-1|TRBV7-8|NA
CASSSGLAGGNEQFF
TGTGCCAGCAGCTCAGGACTAGCGGGAGGTAATGAGCAGTTCTTC
>NA|TRBJ1-1|TRBV10-3|once
CAIRRPENTEAFF
TGTGCCATCAGAAGACCGGAGAACACTGAAGCTTTCTTT
>TRBD2|TRBJ2-1|TRBV7-9|NA
CASSNTLAGEYNEQFF
TGTGCCAGCAGCAACACACTAGCGGGAGAGTACAATGAGCAGTTCTTC